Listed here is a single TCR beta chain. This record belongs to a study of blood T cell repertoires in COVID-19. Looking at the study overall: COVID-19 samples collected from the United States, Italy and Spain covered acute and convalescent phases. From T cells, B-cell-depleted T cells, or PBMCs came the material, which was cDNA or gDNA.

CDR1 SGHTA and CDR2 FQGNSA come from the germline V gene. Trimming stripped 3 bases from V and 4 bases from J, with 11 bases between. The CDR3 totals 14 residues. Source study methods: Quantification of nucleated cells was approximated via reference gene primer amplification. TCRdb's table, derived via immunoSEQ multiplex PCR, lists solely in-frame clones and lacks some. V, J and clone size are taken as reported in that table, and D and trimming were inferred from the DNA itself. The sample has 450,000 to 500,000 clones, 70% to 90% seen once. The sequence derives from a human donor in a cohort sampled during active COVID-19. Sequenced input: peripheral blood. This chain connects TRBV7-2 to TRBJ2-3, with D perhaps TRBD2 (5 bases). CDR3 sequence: CASSLDIGADTQYF. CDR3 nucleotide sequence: TGTGCCAGCAGCTTGGATATCGGGGCAGATACGCAGTATTTT.